This TCR beta chain was captured by sequencing in a study of blood T cell repertoires in COVID-19. Per the original data handling: Amplifying reference gene primers gave estimates of nucleated cell counts. Profiling relied on immunoSEQ multiplex PCR, and the TCRdb table lists in-frame clones only, not all of them. The V and J calls and clone size are taken from that table; D and trimming were inferred from the DNA. The data hold about 76,000 clones, with 75% to 90% observed a single time. Germline V gene lookup returns CDR1 MDHEN and CDR2 SYDVKM. CDR3 length: 12 amino acids. The V gene lost 3 bases and the J gene lost 6 bases, with 8 bases spanning the gap.

The chain couples TRBV28 to TRBJ1-1, with a tentative D call TRBD1 (6 bases). Sequencing used peripheral blood. This TCR was recovered from a human donor in a cohort sampled during active COVID-19. CDR3 nucleotide sequence: TGTGCCAGCAGTTTCGGACAGTCTGAAGCTTTCTTT. This sequence encodes CASSFGQSEAFF.